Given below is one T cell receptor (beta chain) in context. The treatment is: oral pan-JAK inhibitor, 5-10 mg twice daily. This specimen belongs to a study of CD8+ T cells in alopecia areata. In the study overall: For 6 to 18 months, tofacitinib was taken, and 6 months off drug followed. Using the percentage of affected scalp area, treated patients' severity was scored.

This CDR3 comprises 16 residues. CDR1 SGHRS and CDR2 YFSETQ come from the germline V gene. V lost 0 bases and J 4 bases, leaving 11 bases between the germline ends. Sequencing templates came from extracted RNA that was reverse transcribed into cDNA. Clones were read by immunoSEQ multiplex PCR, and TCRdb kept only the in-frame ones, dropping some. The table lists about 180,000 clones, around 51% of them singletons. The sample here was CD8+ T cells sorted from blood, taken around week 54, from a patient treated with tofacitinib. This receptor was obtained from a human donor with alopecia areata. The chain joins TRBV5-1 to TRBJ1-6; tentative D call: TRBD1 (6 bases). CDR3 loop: CASSLVQGQYNSPLHF. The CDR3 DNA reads TGCGCCAGCAGCTTGGTTCAAGGACAGTATAATTCACCCCTCCACTTT.